A single sample gave rise to the 3 T cell receptor beta chains below, sequenced in a study of monozygotic twins with inflammatory bowel disease. TCRdb reprocessed the 5' RACE reads, with one entry per CDR3 protein and no DNA. Its table lists 330,000 or so distinct CDR3 sequences. The sequencing sample was made of blood. These receptors came from a human donor with ulcerative colitis or Crohn's disease, or a healthy co-twin of an affected twin (not recorded which).

V is TRBV28 and J is TRBJ1-1; the TRBD1 assignment by TCRdb is unverifiable without DNA. Germline V gene sequence: CDR1 MDHEN, CDR2 SYDVKM. This CDR3 comprises 12 residues. The CDR3 spells CASRSGRAEAFF.

The rearrangement links TRBV30 to TRBJ2-3; without DNA, the TCRdb call of TRBD2 cannot be checked. The germline gives CDR1 GTSNPN, CDR2 SVGIG (reference sequence). CDR3 size: 19 residues. CDR3 region: CAFWTGSGRAQRGTDTQYF.

The rearrangement joins TRBV29-1 to TRBJ2-3; the D gene TCRdb calls, TRBD1, cannot be checked with no DNA. This CDR3 has 15 residues. Germline V gene data show CDR1 as SQVTM and CDR2 as ANQGSEA. CDR3 loop: CSVQRGQGITDTQYF.